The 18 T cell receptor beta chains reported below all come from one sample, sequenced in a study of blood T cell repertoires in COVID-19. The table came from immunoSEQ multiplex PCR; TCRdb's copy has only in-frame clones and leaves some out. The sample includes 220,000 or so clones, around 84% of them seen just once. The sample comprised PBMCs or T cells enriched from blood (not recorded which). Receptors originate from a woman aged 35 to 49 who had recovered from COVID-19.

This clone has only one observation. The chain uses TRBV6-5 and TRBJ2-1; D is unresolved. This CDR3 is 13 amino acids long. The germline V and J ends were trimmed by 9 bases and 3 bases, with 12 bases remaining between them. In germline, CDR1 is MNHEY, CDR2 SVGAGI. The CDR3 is CASGLTRYNEQFF. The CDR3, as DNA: TGTGCCAGTGGGTTGACTCGCTACAATGAGCAGTTCTTC.

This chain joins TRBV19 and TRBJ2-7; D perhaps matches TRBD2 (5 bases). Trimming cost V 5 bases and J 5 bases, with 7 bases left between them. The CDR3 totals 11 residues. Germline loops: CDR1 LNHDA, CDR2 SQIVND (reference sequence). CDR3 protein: CASSYGNEQYF. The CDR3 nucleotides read TGTGCCAGTAGTTACGGGAACGAGCAGTACTTC.

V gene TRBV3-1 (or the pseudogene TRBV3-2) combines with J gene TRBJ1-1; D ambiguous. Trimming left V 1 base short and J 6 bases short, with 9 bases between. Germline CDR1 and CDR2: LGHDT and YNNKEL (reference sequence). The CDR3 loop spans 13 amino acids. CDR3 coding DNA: TGTGCCAGCAGCCAAGTTATGGGCGCTGAAGCTTTCTTT. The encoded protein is CASSQVMGAEAFF.

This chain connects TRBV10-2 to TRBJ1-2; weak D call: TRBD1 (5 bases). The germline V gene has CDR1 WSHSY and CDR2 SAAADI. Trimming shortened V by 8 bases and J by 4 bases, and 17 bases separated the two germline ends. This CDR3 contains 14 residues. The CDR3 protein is CASGRGRSLYGYTF. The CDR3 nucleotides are TGCGCCAGCGGGAGGGGCAGAAGTCTCTATGGCTACACCTTC.

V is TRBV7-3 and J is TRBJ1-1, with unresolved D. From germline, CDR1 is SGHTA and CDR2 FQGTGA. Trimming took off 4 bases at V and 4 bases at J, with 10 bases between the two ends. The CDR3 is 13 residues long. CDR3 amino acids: CASSSFVATEAFF. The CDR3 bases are TGTGCCAGCAGCTCCTTCGTGGCCACTGAAGCTTTCTTT. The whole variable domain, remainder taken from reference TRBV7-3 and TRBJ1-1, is GAGVSQTPSNKVTEKGKYVELRCDPISGHTALYWYRQSLGQGPEFLIYFQGTGAADDSGLPNDRFFAVRPEGSVSTLKIQRTERGDSAVYLCASSSFVATEAFFGQGTRLTVV.

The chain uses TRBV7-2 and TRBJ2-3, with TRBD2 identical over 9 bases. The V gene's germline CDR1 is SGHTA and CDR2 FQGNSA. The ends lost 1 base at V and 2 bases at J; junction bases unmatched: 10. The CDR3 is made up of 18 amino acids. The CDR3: CASSLDWVAGEVTDTQYF. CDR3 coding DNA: TGTGCCAGCAGCTTAGATTGGGTAGCGGGAGAAGTCACAGATACGCAGTATTTT.

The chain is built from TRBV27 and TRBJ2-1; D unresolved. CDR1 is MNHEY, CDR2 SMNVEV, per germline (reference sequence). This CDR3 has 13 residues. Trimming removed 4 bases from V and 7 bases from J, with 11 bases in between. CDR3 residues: CASSSNLLNEQFF. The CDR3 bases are TGTGCCAGCAGTTCCAATTTACTGAATGAGCAGTTCTTC.

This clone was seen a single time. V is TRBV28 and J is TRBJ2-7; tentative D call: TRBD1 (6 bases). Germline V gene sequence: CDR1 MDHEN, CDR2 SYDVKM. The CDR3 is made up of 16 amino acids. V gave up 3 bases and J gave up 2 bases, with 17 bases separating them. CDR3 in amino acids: CASSFRLDRLTYEQYF. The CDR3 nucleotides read TGTGCCAGCAGTTTTCGGCTTGACAGGCTGACCTACGAGCAGTACTTC.

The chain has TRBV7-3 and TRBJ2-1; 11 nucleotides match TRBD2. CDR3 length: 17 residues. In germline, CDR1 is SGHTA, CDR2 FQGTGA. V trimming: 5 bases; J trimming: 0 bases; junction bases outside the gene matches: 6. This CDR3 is CASSDTGTSGSYNEQFF. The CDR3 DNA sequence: TGTGCCAGCAGCGACACCGGGACTAGCGGCTCCTACAATGAGCAGTTCTTC.

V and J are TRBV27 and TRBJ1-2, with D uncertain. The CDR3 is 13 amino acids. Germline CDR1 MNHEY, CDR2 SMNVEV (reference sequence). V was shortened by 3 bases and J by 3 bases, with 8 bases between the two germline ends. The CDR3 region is CASSFLADYGYTF. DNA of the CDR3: TGTGCCAGCAGTTTTTTGGCGGACTATGGCTACACCTTC.

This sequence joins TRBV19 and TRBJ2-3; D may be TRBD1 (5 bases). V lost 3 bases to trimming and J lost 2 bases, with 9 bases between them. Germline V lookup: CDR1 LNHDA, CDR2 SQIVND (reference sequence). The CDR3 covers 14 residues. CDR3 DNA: TGTGCCAGTAGTATTTCAGGGCCCACAGATACGCAGTATTTT. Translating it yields CASSISGPTDTQYF.

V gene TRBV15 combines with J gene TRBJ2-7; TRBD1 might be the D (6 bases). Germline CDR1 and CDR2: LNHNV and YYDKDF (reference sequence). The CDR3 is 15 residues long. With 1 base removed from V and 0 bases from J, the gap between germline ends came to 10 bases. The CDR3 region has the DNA TGTGCCACCAGCAGAGGAGGACAGTCCTCCTACGAGCAGTACTTC. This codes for CATSRGGQSSYEQYF.

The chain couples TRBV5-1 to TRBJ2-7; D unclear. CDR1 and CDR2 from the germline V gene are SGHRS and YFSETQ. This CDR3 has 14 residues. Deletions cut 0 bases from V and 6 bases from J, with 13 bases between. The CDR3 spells CASSLAGFSGEQYF. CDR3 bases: TGCGCCAGCAGCTTGGCCGGGTTCTCCGGCGAGCAGTACTTC.

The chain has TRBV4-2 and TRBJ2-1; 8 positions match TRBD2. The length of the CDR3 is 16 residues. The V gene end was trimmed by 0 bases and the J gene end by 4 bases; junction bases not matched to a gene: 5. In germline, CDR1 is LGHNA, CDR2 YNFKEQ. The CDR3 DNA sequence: TGTGCCAGCAGCCAAGAAGCGGGAGCTTCGTACAATGAGCAGTTCTTC. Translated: CASSQEAGASYNEQFF.

CDR3 sequence: CAWSGPPTSGRAEKDTQYF. CDR3 bases: TGTGCCTGGAGTGGCCCCCCGACTAGCGGGAGGGCCGAAAAAGATACGCAGTATTTT. This chain joins TRBV30 and TRBJ2-3; 14 positions match TRBD2. V was pared by 1 base and J by 5 bases, with 14 bases of the junction left unmatched. The V gene's germline CDR1 is GTSNPN and CDR2 SVGIG (reference sequence). This CDR3 spans 19 amino acids.

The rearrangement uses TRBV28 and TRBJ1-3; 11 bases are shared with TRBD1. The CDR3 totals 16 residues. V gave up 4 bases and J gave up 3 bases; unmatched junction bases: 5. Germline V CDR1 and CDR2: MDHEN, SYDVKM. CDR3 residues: CASSSGTGGFGNTIYF. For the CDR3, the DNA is TGTGCCAGCAGTTCCGGGACAGGGGGTTTTGGAAACACCATATATTTT.

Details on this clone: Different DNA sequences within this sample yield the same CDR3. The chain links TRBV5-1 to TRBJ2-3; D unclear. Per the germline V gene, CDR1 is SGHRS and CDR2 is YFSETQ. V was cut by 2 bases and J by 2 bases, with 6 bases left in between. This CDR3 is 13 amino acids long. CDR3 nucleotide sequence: TGCGCCAGCAGCTTTCGCGACACAGATACGCAGTATTTT. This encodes CASSFRDTDTQYF.

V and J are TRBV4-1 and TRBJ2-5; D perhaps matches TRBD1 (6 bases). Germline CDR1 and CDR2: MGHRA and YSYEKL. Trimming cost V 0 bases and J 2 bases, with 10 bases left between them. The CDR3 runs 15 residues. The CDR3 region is CASSQDTGSQETQYF. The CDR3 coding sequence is TGCGCCAGCAGCCAAGATACAGGGTCACAAGAGACCCAGTACTTC.